The present T cell receptor beta chain was sequenced within a study of cytomegalovirus exposure and HLA in healthy donors. Study-wide results and caveats: Based on reports, TCR beta sequences accurately predicted HLA-A and HLA-B alleles for most subjects. A further, later analysis showed that HLA-associated TCR beta chains (compared with equally common others) were more clonally expanded. A later analysis found most CMV-associated TCR beta chains apparently HLA-restricted. TCR beta chain V- and J-gene trimming was linked, in a later analysis, to a missense variant in DCLRE1C.

The study ran its PCR with 60 Vbeta and 13 Jbeta primers. Clones were sequenced by immunoSEQ multiplex PCR, and TCRdb holds only the in-frame ones, with some missing. The data contain about 120,000 clones, over 65% of them singletons. In germline, CDR1 is KGHSH, CDR2 LQKENI. V gave up 5 bases and J gave up 6 bases, with 17 bases separating them. The CDR3 sequence is 15 residues long. About this clone: Its antigen remains unidentified.

The source of this sequence is a young man in good health and CMV-seronegative. Material for sequencing was PBMCs. This chain uses TRBV18 with TRBJ2-4, with D possibly being TRBD1 (7 bases). The CDR3 loop reads CASSVSWQGGNIQYF. CDR3 nucleotides: TGTGCCAGCTCAGTCTCCTGGCAGGGGGGAAACATTCAGTACTTC.